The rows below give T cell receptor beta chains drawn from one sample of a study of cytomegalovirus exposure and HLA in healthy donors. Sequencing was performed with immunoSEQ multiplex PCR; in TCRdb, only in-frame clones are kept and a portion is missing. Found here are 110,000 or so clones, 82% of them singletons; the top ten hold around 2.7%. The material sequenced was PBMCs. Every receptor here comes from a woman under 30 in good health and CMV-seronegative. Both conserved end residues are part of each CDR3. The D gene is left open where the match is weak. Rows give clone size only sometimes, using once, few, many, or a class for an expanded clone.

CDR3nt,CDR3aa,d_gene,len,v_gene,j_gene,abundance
TGTGCCAGTAGACCATCGGACAGGGGTTCTGGAAACACCATATATTTT,CASRPSDRGSGNTIYF,TRBD1,16,TRBV19,TRBJ1-3,once
TGTGCCACCAGCAGAGCCGTGACAAGTAACTATGGCTACACCTTC,CATSRAVTSNYGYTF,-,15,TRBV15,TRBJ1-2,-
TGTGCCAGCAGACAACAGGGATATAGCAATCAGCCCCAGCATTTT,CASRQQGYSNQPQHF,-,15,TRBV27,TRBJ1-5,few
TGTGCCAGCAGCTCTCTACTATTCACCGGGGAGCTGTTTTTT,CASSSLLFTGELFF,-,14,TRBV7-9,TRBJ2-2,-
TGTGCCAGCGGGGGGGGGCTCGGGAATCAGCCCCAGCATTTT,CASGGGLGNQPQHF,-,14,TRBV6-6,TRBJ1-5,once
TGTGCCTGGAGTGTAAACTGGGCGCAGGGCAATTCACCCCTCCACTTT,CAWSVNWAQGNSPLHF,-,16,TRBV30,TRBJ1-6,-
TGCGCCAGCAGCCACGGGGGGATCACAGATACGCAGTATTTT,CASSHGGITDTQYF,TRBD2,14,TRBV10-2,TRBJ2-3,-
TGTGCCAGCAGTGAAATACAGATTAATGAAAAACTGTTTTTT,CASSEIQINEKLFF,-,14,TRBV6-1,TRBJ1-4,-
TGTGCCAGCAGTGAAGCGCCGGGTTGGAGGAACACTGAAGCTTTCTTT,CASSEAPGWRNTEAFF,-,16,TRBV6-1,TRBJ1-1,-
TGTGCCAGCAGCTTAGGTGACAGTAGCTCCTACGAGCAGTACTTC,CASSLGDSSSYEQYF,-,15,TRBV7-9,TRBJ2-7,once
TGCGCCAGCAGCCAAGAAGTCGGGAGCACTGAAGCTTTCTTT,CASSQEVGSTEAFF,-,14,TRBV4-3,TRBJ1-1,-
TGTGCCACCAGCAGAGAGCACAGGGCCTCTGGGGCCAACGTCCTGACTTTC,CATSREHRASGANVLTF,-,17,TRBV15,TRBJ2-6,-
TGTGCCAGCAGTGAAAAGGGCGGGACTGCTCAGGAGCAGTTCTTC,CASSEKGGTAQEQFF,-,15,TRBV2,TRBJ2-1,-
TGTGCCAGCAGTGAGGGGAGTGGGAGGACCCAGTACTTC,CASSEGSGRTQYF,-,13,TRBV2,TRBJ2-5,once
TGTGCCAGCAGTGAATCGCACTCCAACTATGGCTACACCTTC,CASSESHSNYGYTF,-,14,TRBV25-1,TRBJ1-2,few
TGTGCCAGCAGCTTAACAGGGGGCGCTGGGGCCAACGTCCTGACTTTC,CASSLTGGAGANVLTF,TRBD1,16,TRBV11-3,TRBJ2-6,-
TGCGCCAGCAGCGCTCCGGGACAGGGTTTCGAGACCCAGTACTTC,CASSAPGQGFETQYF,TRBD1,15,TRBV4-1,TRBJ2-5,-
TGCAGCGTTGATGGGCAGGGGAGCCCCTATGGCTACACCTTC,CSVDGQGSPYGYTF,-,14,TRBV29-1,TRBJ1-2,-
TGTGCCAGCAGCCCGGGACAGGGAATTGGGGGCTACACCTTC,CASSPGQGIGGYTF,TRBD1,14,TRBV7-2,TRBJ1-2,-
TGTGCCAGCAGCTTCCCGGGACAGGGAACCCATGAGCAGTTCTTC,CASSFPGQGTHEQFF,TRBD1,15,TRBV7-8,TRBJ2-1,few
TGTGCCAGTACCAAGGGACAGGGCTATGAGCAGTTCTTC,CASTKGQGYEQFF,TRBD1,13,TRBV19,TRBJ2-1,-
TGTGCCAGCTCACCACAGGGGCAGGCACCCCACTATGGCTACACCTTC,CASSPQGQAPHYGYTF,-,16,TRBV18,TRBJ1-2,-
TGTGCCAGCAGCTTTCCGGCGACAGGAGGAGAGACCCAGTACTTC,CASSFPATGGETQYF,-,15,TRBV5-6,TRBJ2-5,-
TGTGCCAGCAGCGTTGACGGCGGGAGGGCCTACAATGAGCAGTTCTTC,CASSVDGGRAYNEQFF,TRBD2,16,TRBV6-4,TRBJ2-1,-
TGTGCCAGCAGTGAACTAGCGGGGGGGCAAGATACGCAGTATTTT,CASSELAGGQDTQYF,TRBD2,15,TRBV6-1,TRBJ2-3,-
TGTGCCAGCAACGACAGGGAATATGAAAAACTGTTTTTT,CASNDREYEKLFF,TRBD1,13,TRBV6-1,TRBJ1-4,-
TGTGCCAGCAGCGACCCGGGGACTGACAATTCACCCCTCCACTTT,CASSDPGTDNSPLHF,-,15,TRBV9,TRBJ1-6,-
TGTGCCAGCACGGCTCCCCAGGGTATGGCTTTCTTT,CASTAPQGMAFF,-,12,TRBV9,TRBJ1-1,-
TGTGCCATCAGTCTAGGGGGCGCCGGGGCCAACGTCCTGACTTTC,CAISLGGAGANVLTF,TRBD1,15,TRBV10-3,TRBJ2-6,few
TGCAGCGTTGGGACAGGGAACACTGAAGCTTTCTTT,CSVGTGNTEAFF,TRBD1,12,TRBV29-1,TRBJ1-1,-
TGCGCCAGCAGCGACACAGGGAAAGAAAACATTCAGTACTTC,CASSDTGKENIQYF,-,14,TRBV5-1,TRBJ2-4,-
TGTGCCAGCAGTTTAATCTGGGGACAGGGGTCCCAAGAGACCCAGTACTTC,CASSLIWGQGSQETQYF,TRBD1,17,TRBV28,TRBJ2-5,-
TGTGCCAGCAGTTTACACGGACTAGCGGGAGACAATGAGCAGTTCTTC,CASSLHGLAGDNEQFF,TRBD2,16,TRBV27,TRBJ2-1,-
TGTGCCAGCGGAGAAAACCCCTTCACAGATACGCAGTATTTT,CASGENPFTDTQYF,-,14,TRBV2,TRBJ2-3,few
TGTGGGAGCGGGACAGGGATCACTGAAGCTTTCTTT,CGSGTGITEAFF,TRBD1,12,TRBV11-3,TRBJ1-1,-
TGTGCCAGCAGCTTAACTGCGGACACTGAAGCTTTCTTT,CASSLTADTEAFF,-,13,TRBV11-3,TRBJ1-1,few
TGTGCCAGCAGTTACGACAGCTACCAGCCCCAGCATTTT,CASSYDSYQPQHF,-,13,TRBV6-5,TRBJ1-5,-
TGTGCCAGCAGTGGGGCCATAAGGCTCTCCGACGCAGATACGCAGTATTTT,CASSGAIRLSDADTQYF,-,17,TRBV28,TRBJ2-3,-
TGTGCCAGCAGCCGCGCGGGGAGTCAGCCCCAGCATTTT,CASSRAGSQPQHF,-,13,TRBV7-2,TRBJ1-5,once
TGCGCCAGCAGCTTGGCCCTGACAGGGGACGACTATGGCTACACCTTC,CASSLALTGDDYGYTF,TRBD1,16,TRBV5-1,TRBJ1-2,-
TGCGCCAGCAGCCATAGGGGTCCCGGGGAGCTGTTTTTT,CASSHRGPGELFF,-,13,TRBV4-3,TRBJ2-2,-
TGCGCCAGCAGCTTGAGGCAGCGAACAGATACGCAGTATTTT,CASSLRQRTDTQYF,-,14,TRBV5-1,TRBJ2-3,-
TGCAGCGTTGAAGGGCTACAGGGGGTCTACGAGCAGTACTTC,CSVEGLQGVYEQYF,TRBD1,14,TRBV29-1,TRBJ2-7,-
TGCGCCAGCAGTGAGTCCATGGGACAGTCCAATCAGCCCCAGCATTTT,CASSESMGQSNQPQHF,TRBD1,16,TRBV10-2,TRBJ1-5,few
TGTGCCAGCAGTTTGTACAGGCTCCACTACGAGCAGTACTTC,CASSLYRLHYEQYF,-,14,TRBV27,TRBJ2-7,-
TGTGCCTGGAGTGTTGGGGGCTCGGCCAACGTCCTGACTTTC,CAWSVGGSANVLTF,-,14,TRBV30,TRBJ2-6,-
TGTGCCAGCAGTGAACCTTTGGAGGGAGTTACCGGGGAGCTGTTTTTT,CASSEPLEGVTGELFF,-,16,TRBV2,TRBJ2-2,-
TGTGCCAGCAGCTTAGCGTATCCACAGGGGAGTTCACCCCTCCACTTT,CASSLAYPQGSSPLHF,TRBD1,16,TRBV7-8,TRBJ1-6,-
TGTGCCAGCAGCCCACAGACAGATACGCAGTATTTT,CASSPQTDTQYF,-,12,TRBV7-9,TRBJ2-3,-
TGTGCCAGCAGCCCGCGCCGGTGGGGGGTCTCAGATACGCAGTATTTT,CASSPRRWGVSDTQYF,-,16,TRBV7-2,TRBJ2-3,-
TGTGCTAGTGGACTCCACAACCGGGACAGGGACAATGAGCAGTTCTTC,CASGLHNRDRDNEQFF,TRBD1,16,TRBV12-5,TRBJ2-1,-
TGTGCCAGCAGCCTGGGGGGTTCAAGCAATCAGCCCCAGCATTTT,CASSLGGSSNQPQHF,-,15,TRBV9,TRBJ1-5,-
TGTGCCAGCAGTTACTCAACTAGCGGGAGATCGGAGCAGTTCTTC,CASSYSTSGRSEQFF,TRBD2,15,TRBV6-5,TRBJ2-1,-
TGCGCCAGCAGTGAGTCAGGGGACAATGAGCAGTTCTTC,CASSESGDNEQFF,-,13,TRBV10-2,TRBJ2-1,once
TGTGCCAGCAGCTTGTACAGGGGGCGGAGTGATGAAAAACTGTTTTTT,CASSLYRGRSDEKLFF,TRBD1,16,TRBV7-8,TRBJ1-4,-
TGTGCCAGCAGCCCCGGGACAGGGGGCCGCTCCAAAAACATTCAGTACTTC,CASSPGTGGRSKNIQYF,TRBD1,17,TRBV7-2,TRBJ2-4,-
TGTGCCAGCAGCTTAGCGGGCTGGCCCAAAAACATTCAGTACTTC,CASSLAGWPKNIQYF,-,15,TRBV7-2,TRBJ2-4,-
TGTGCCAGCAGTTCGACCTATTCGCGGGATACGCAGTATTTT,CASSSTYSRDTQYF,-,14,TRBV6-5,TRBJ2-3,few
TGTGCCAGTAGGGGACAAGAAGAGACCCAGTACTTC,CASRGQEETQYF,-,12,TRBV19,TRBJ2-5,-
TGTGCCAGCAGTTTCGTAGAGAGGGAGGTAACTAACTATGGCTACACCTTC,CASSFVEREVTNYGYTF,-,17,TRBV5-6,TRBJ1-2,-